What follows are 18 T cell receptor beta chains derived from one specimen sequenced in a study of cytomegalovirus exposure and HLA in healthy donors. Only in-frame clones appear in the TCRdb table, and some are missing; sequencing was by immunoSEQ multiplex PCR. The table has 200,000 to 250,000 clones, around four fifths seen once. The specimen was PBMCs. These TCRs come from a woman younger than 30 in good health and CMV-seronegative.

This chain joins TRBV28 and TRBJ2-7; D is tentatively TRBD1 or TRBD2 (5 bases each). The CDR3 length is 15 residues. CDR1 and CDR2 (germline): MDHEN, SYDVKM. V was shortened by 4 bases and J by 6 bases, with 19 bases between the two germline ends. CDR3 sequence (DNA): TGTGCCAGCAGTTCTACCGGGACCGGGATGGCCGAGCAGTACTTC. It codes for CASSSTGTGMAEQYF.

The V call is TRBV5-4, the J call TRBJ2-7; unclear D gene. V lost 0 bases and J 3 bases, leaving 7 bases between the germline ends. CDR3 length: 13 amino acids. Germline values: CDR1 SGHNT, CDR2 YYREEE (reference sequence). The CDR3 DNA is TGTGCCAGCAGCTTGGGCGTCCGCTACGAGCAGTACTTC. This encodes CASSLGVRYEQYF.

The J gene is TRBJ2-3, the V gene TRBV6-1; no definite D call. Germline lookup yields CDR1 MNHNS and CDR2 SASEGT. V lost 3 bases to trimming and J lost 5 bases, with 15 bases between them. This CDR3 spans 15 amino acids. The CDR3 loop is CASSEARYPEDTQYF. In DNA, the CDR3 is TGTGCCAGCAGTGAGGCCAGGTACCCTGAAGATACGCAGTATTTT.

J is TRBJ1-5 and V is TRBV6-1; D may be TRBD1 (5 bases). Per the germline V gene, CDR1 is MNHNS and CDR2 is SASEGT. The V end was cut by 3 bases, the J end by 0 bases, with 15 bases between. This CDR3 has 17 residues. The CDR3 bases are TGTGCCAGCAGTGAGCGACTGGACACTTATAGCAATCAGCCCCAGCATTTT. Translation: CASSERLDTYSNQPQHF.

This clone came up once. The chain links TRBV6-6 to TRBJ2-3, with a weak D call TRBD2 (6 bases). V was pared by 5 bases and J by 3 bases, with 9 bases between. This CDR3 comprises 13 residues. Germline CDR1 and CDR2: MNHNY and SVGAGI (reference sequence). The CDR3 DNA sequence: TGTGCCAGCAGTCGGGACTTAACAGATACGCAGTATTTT. Translating it yields CASSRDLTDTQYF.

The chain combines TRBV6-5 with TRBJ1-1; 8 bases agree with TRBD1. Germline V gene data show CDR1 as MNHEY and CDR2 as SVGAGI. The V segment lost 2 bases and the J segment 4 bases; nucleotides outside the gene matches: 0. The CDR3 runs to 13 residues. The CDR3 DNA reads as TGTGCCAGCAGTTACGACAGGGGCACTGAAGCTTTCTTT. Amino acid sequence: CASSYDRGTEAFF.

The gene calls are TRBV29-1 and TRBJ2-7; TRBD1 might be the D (5 bases). CDR1 and CDR2 (germline): SQVTM, ANQGSEA. The CDR3 is 12 residues long. V was clipped by 8 bases and J by 2 bases, with 13 bases between them. CDR3 residues: CSCSQGPYEQYF. The CDR3 DNA reads as TGCAGCTGTTCGCAGGGTCCCTACGAGCAGTACTTC.

The chain has TRBV5-1 and TRBJ2-7; 8 bases are shared with TRBD1. This CDR3 spans 14 amino acids. The V gene's germline CDR1 is SGHRS and CDR2 YFSETQ. V was pared by 4 bases and J by 5 bases, with 8 bases of the junction left unmatched. CDR3 coding DNA: TGCGCCAGCAGCGTGACAGGGGATCTCCACGAGCAGTACTTC. It yields the protein CASSVTGDLHEQYF.

The chain carries TRBV10-3 and TRBJ2-5; no definite D call. Trimming left V 0 bases short and J 6 bases short, with 2 bases between. The CDR3 totals 11 residues. Per germline, CDR1 ENHRY and CDR2 SYGVKD. The CDR3 nucleotides are TGTGCCATCAGTGAGTCGCAGACCCAGTACTTC. It is translated as CAISESQTQYF.

The chain links TRBV2 to TRBJ2-1; 8 nucleotides line up with TRBD1. The CDR3 contains 15 residues. The trim removed 1 base at V and 4 bases at J, leaving 3 bases unmatched. CDR1 is SNHLY, CDR2 FYNNEI, per germline. The CDR3, as DNA: TGTGCCAGCAGTGAAGACAGGGGGAGTTACAATGAGCAGTTCTTC. Translation: CASSEDRGSYNEQFF.

The V gene is TRBV7-9, the J gene TRBJ1-1; TRBD1 is a possible D gene (6 bases). The V end lost 2 bases, the J end lost 4 bases, and 17 bases lay between the germline ends. Germline V gene lookup returns CDR1 SEHNR and CDR2 FQNEAQ (reference sequence). This CDR3 contains 16 residues. Here the CDR3 DNA reads TGTGCCAGCAGCTTATTCGCTACAGGGTGGAGCACTGAAGCTTTCTTT. As protein: CASSLFATGWSTEAFF. The full variable domain, with the rest looked up from reference TRBV7-9 and TRBJ1-1, is DTGVSQNPRHKITKRGQNVTFRCDPISEHNRLYWYRQTLGQGPEFLTYFQNEAQLEKSRLLSDRFSAERPKGSFSTLEIQRTEQGDSAMYLCASSLFATGWSTEAFFGQGTRLTVV.

This clone was found once. The chain combines TRBV12-5 with TRBJ2-7; maybe TRBD1 (5 bases). Germline-derived CDR1 and CDR2 are LGHNT and FRNRAP. The CDR3 length is 12 residues. Trimming pared 7 bases from V and 5 bases from J, leaving 12 bases between. The CDR3 sequence is CASALTDHEQYF. The CDR3 DNA is TGTGCTAGTGCTCTGACAGACCACGAGCAGTACTTC.

Only one count was recorded for this clone. This chain links TRBV4-2 with TRBJ2-5; D not certain. CDR1 LGHNA and CDR2 YNFKEQ come from the germline V gene. Trimming pared 0 bases from V and 7 bases from J, leaving 15 bases between. CDR3 length: 15 residues. CDR3 region: CASSQDLRTSRTQYF. Written as DNA, the CDR3 is TGTGCCAGCAGCCAAGATCTAAGGACCAGCCGGACCCAGTACTTC.

V gene TRBV9 combines with J gene TRBJ2-2; D is ambiguous. This CDR3 spans 16 amino acids. Germline lookup yields CDR1 SGDLS and CDR2 YYNGEE. Between the trimmed V and J ends, which lost 0 bases and 0 bases, there was a span of 9 bases. The CDR3 DNA is TGTGCCAGCAGCGTAGGGAGACGGGCGAACACCGGGGAGCTGTTTTTT. Residues: CASSVGRRANTGELFF.

This clone was recorded a few times. V gene TRBV5-1 combines with J gene TRBJ1-5; D is possibly TRBD1 (5 bases). CDR3 size: 14 residues. Germline CDR1 reads SGHRS; CDR2 reads YFSETQ. Trimming removed 0 bases at V and 3 bases at J, with 7 bases between. CDR3 nucleotides: TGCGCCAGCAGCTTGGGAGGGGCCAATCAGCCCCAGCATTTT. This codes for CASSLGGANQPQHF.

The rearrangement joins TRBV30 to TRBJ1-4, with no clear D. The CDR3 covers 14 residues. V lost 0 bases to trimming and J lost 7 bases, with 12 bases between them. Germline assignment: CDR1 GTSNPN and CDR2 SVGIG (reference sequence). The CDR3 region is CAWSVEGAGEKLFF. For the CDR3, the DNA is TGTGCCTGGAGTGTGGAGGGAGCGGGTGAAAAACTGTTTTTT.

This clone was seen more than once but under ten times. V usage is TRBV4-2 and J usage is TRBJ2-7; D may be TRBD2 (5 bases). The CDR3 has 15 residues. V dropped 1 base and J dropped 2 bases, with 12 bases sitting between them. The germline CDR1 and CDR2 sequences are LGHNA and YNFKEQ. The CDR3: CASSQGASLTYEQYF. Here the CDR3 DNA reads TGTGCCAGCAGCCAAGGGGCTAGCCTAACCTACGAGCAGTACTTC.

The chain carries TRBV4-1 and TRBJ1-1; D is perhaps TRBD1 (5 bases). Trimming removed 0 bases at V and 4 bases at J, with 12 bases between. CDR3 length equals 15 residues. Germline CDR1 is MGHRA and CDR2 is YSYEKL. This CDR3 reads CASSQDARASTEAFF. CDR3 nucleotides: TGCGCCAGCAGCCAAGATGCCAGGGCTTCCACTGAAGCTTTCTTT.